This TCR beta chain was observed in a study of blood T cell repertoires in COVID-19. Using immunoSEQ multiplex PCR, the repertoire was profiled, and TCRdb retains in-frame clones only, with some absent. The data contain 240,000 or so clones, almost 85% of them seen just once; the ten biggest clones take up around 2%. J lost 8 bases, V lost 4 bases, and 4 bases had no gene match. CDR1 and CDR2 (germline): MNHEY, SVGEGT. The CDR3 sequence is 12 residues long. The receptor's source is a woman of 80 years or more with acute or convalescent COVID-19. The sequencing sample was made of peripheral blood. The chain combines TRBV6-2 or TRBV6-3 with TRBJ1-2; 7 positions agree with TRBD1. Here the CDR3 reads CASSFYRGGYTF. The CDR3 DNA reads as TGTGCCAGCAGTTTCTACAGGGGCGGCTACACCTTC.